This T cell receptor beta chain was sequenced in a study of blood T cell repertoires in COVID-19. Study summary: Spain, Italy and the United States supplied samples that represented acute and convalescent COVID-19.

The CDR3 is 12 amino acids. V was shortened by 3 bases and J by 1 base, with 3 bases between the two germline ends. Germline CDR1 is SNHLY and CDR2 is FYNNEI. This clone was seen at least ten times. In the authors' workflow: Using reference gene primer amplification, nucleated cell counts were estimated. Sequenced by immunoSEQ multiplex PCR; TCRdb stores in-frame clones only, minus some. V and J calls plus clone size are reproduced from that table; the DNA served to infer D and trimming. The data contain around 300,000 clones, 85% to 90% of them seen just once; the ten biggest clones take up 2.5% to 3%. A Seattle source enrolled patients during active infection and followed them longitudinally.

The source of this sequence is a woman aged 30 to 39 with COVID-19, enrolled during active disease. The rearrangement uses TRBV2 and TRBJ1-2; D ambiguous. The sequenced material came from peripheral blood. Here the CDR3 DNA reads TGTGCCAGCAGTGACCGTAACTATGGCTACACCTTC. It codes for CASSDRNYGYTF.